This entry lists 10 T cell receptor beta chains sequenced from one sample in a study of response to subunit inactivated influenza vaccine. TCRdb itself ran the RT-PCR reads through MiXCR, one entry per CDR3 protein. The repertoire has 650,000 to 700,000 distinct CDR3 sequences, around 14% of them found once; the top ten carry roughly 10%. Sequenced here: PBMCs from blood, sampled 11 to 12 days after vaccination. These receptors originate from a man in his fifties or sixties who received an inactivated influenza vaccine.

V gene TRBV2 combines with J gene TRBJ2-4; D is possibly TRBD2 (5 bases). Germline V gene lookup returns CDR1 SNHLY and CDR2 FYNNEI. CDR3 length: 13 amino acids. V was trimmed by 10 bases and J by 8 bases, leaving 18 bases between them. The CDR3 sequence is CATEDPPEDIQYF. The CDR3 nucleotides are TGTGCCACCGAGGACCCGCCGGAGGACATTCAGTACTTC.

J is TRBJ2-7 and V is TRBV4-3, with D tentatively TRBD2 (5 bases). Germline V CDR1 and CDR2: LGHNA, YSLEER. The CDR3 runs 15 residues. Trimming shortened V by 0 bases and J by 4 bases, and 13 bases separated the two germline ends. CDR3 sequence: CASSQDLAGSYEQYF. The CDR3 region has the DNA TGCGCCAGCAGCCAAGATTTGGCGGGTTCTTACGAGCAGTACTTC.

This chain connects TRBV5-1 to TRBJ2-1; 9 bases align to TRBD2. V was clipped by 0 bases and J by 5 bases; unmatched bases: 3. This CDR3 has 15 residues. Per germline, CDR1 SGHRS and CDR2 YFSETQ. The CDR3 loop is CASSLALAGHNEQFF. CDR3 DNA: TGCGCCAGCAGCTTGGCCCTAGCGGGACACAATGAGCAGTTCTTC.

This clonotype was observed a handful of times. The chain carries TRBV6-5 and TRBJ2-1; TRBD1 or TRBD2 may be the D gene (5 bases each). Germline V CDR1 and CDR2: MNHEY, SVGAGI. CDR3 length: 16 amino acids. Trimming removed 0 bases at V and 3 bases at J, with 12 bases between. CDR3 nucleotides: TGTGCCAGCAGTTACTCAGGGACGCGCCTCTACAATGAGCAGTTCTTC. Residues: CASSYSGTRLYNEQFF.

V usage is TRBV29-1 and J usage is TRBJ1-1, with D uncertain. The V gene's germline CDR1 is SQVTM and CDR2 ANQGSEA. Trimming took off 3 bases at V and 3 bases at J, with 11 bases between the two ends. CDR3 length equals 13 residues. The CDR3 reads CSVDGTGDTEAFF. The CDR3, as DNA: TGCAGCGTTGATGGTACTGGGGACACTGAAGCTTTCTTT.

This clonotype was seen repeatedly, ten times or more. This sequence joins TRBV20-1 and TRBJ2-3; no reliable D call. Germline CDR1 reads DFQATT; CDR2 reads SNEGSKA (reference sequence). This CDR3 has 14 residues. CDR3 in DNA: TGCAGCATGAACCCCTTAATAGGGCCAGATACGCAGTATTTT. This gives the protein CSMNPLIGPDTQYF.

The chain couples TRBV6-5 to TRBJ2-7; D gene unclear. This CDR3 contains 14 residues. Germline loops: CDR1 MNHEY, CDR2 SVGAGI. Trimming removed 0 bases at V and 0 bases at J, with 6 bases between. The CDR3 reads CASSYSGFSYEQYF. Here the CDR3 DNA reads TGTGCCAGCAGTTACTCGGGATTCTCCTACGAGCAGTACTTC.

A few counts support this clonotype. The chain uses TRBV27 and TRBJ2-1; 8 positions match TRBD2. The germline gives CDR1 MNHEY, CDR2 SMNVEV (reference sequence). The J segment lost 7 bases and the V segment lost 5 bases, leaving 13 bases of the junction unmatched. This CDR3 is built from 16 residues. In DNA form, the CDR3 reads TGTGCCAGCAGTCACGTAGCGGGGACCATGGGGAATGAGCAGTTCTTC. It encodes CASSHVAGTMGNEQFF.

This chain uses TRBV10-3 with TRBJ2-1; D possibly corresponds to TRBD2 (6 bases). The V and J ends lost 3 bases and 1 base respectively, with 16 bases between them. The V gene's germline CDR1 is ENHRY and CDR2 SYGVKD. CDR3 length: 17 residues. CDR3 in DNA: TGTGCCATCAGTGATCTCGCAGGAGGGTATTCCTACAATGAGCAGTTCTTC. Protein product: CAISDLAGGYSYNEQFF.

Only a few counts were recorded for this clonotype. The gene calls are TRBV20-1 and TRBJ2-3, with a weak D call TRBD2 (6 bases). Germline V gene sequence: CDR1 DFQATT, CDR2 SNEGSKA (reference sequence). The CDR3 sequence is 14 residues long. V lost 4 bases to trimming and J lost 2 bases, with 13 bases between them. CDR3 coding DNA: TGCAGTGCTACCGGGACTCCCAACACAGATACGCAGTATTTT. It yields the protein CSATGTPNTDTQYF.